The sequence of this T cell receptor (beta chain) was determined in a study of blood T cell repertoires in COVID-19. For the study at large: Whether acute or convalescent, the COVID-19 samples came from the United States, Italy and Spain.

Authors' analysis steps: Counts of nucleated cells, estimated from reference gene primer amplification, were obtained. TCRdb's copy holds only in-frame clones and misses some; the assay was immunoSEQ multiplex PCR. That table furnishes V, J and clone size, whereas the DNA furnished D and trimming. Among fewer than 600,000 clones listed, approximately 92% were seen once. CDR3 length: 16 residues. Germline lookup yields CDR1 SGHNT and CDR2 YENEEA. Trimming took off 1 base at V and 10 bases at J, with 20 bases between the two ends. The Seattle patients, enrolled during active infection, were followed longitudinally.

This chain connects TRBV11-3 to TRBJ2-1; D not certain. The material sequenced was peripheral blood. The origin of this receptor is a man younger than 30 with COVID-19, enrolled during active disease. The DNA for the CDR3 is TGTGCCAGCAGCTTAGGCGCCCTAGGTACGACTCACGAGCAGTTCTTC. This codes for CASSLGALGTTHEQFF. The entire variable domain, with the rest obtained from reference TRBV11-3 and TRBJ2-1, is as follows: EAGVVQSPRYKIIEKKQPVAFWCNPISGHNTLYWYLQNLGQGPELLIRYENEEAVDDSQLPKDRFSAERLKGVDSTLKIQPAELGDSAVYLCASSLGALGTTHEQFFGPGTRLTVL.